This T cell receptor beta chain was found in a study of OX40 agonist ivuxolimab in advanced cancers. As for the study in general: Cohort: roughly 80% men, mean age approximately 60, aged about 23 to 80.

Blood got drawn at baseline, again on cycle 4 day 1, and then on cycle 7 day 1. V shed 2 bases and J 4 bases; nucleotides not matched to a gene: 6. Germline assignment: CDR1 MNHEY and CDR2 SVGAGI. The CDR3 is 15 residues long. Clones were read by immunoSEQ multiplex PCR, and TCRdb kept only the in-frame ones, dropping some. The sample includes tens of thousands of clones, more than 75% of them seen just once. This receptor was obtained from an adult with an advanced solid tumor such as melanoma, head and neck, liver or kidney cancer. Sequences were derived from CD4+ or CD8+ T cells sorted from blood, sampled in a trial of the OX40 agonist ivuxolimab. The V call is TRBV6-5, the J call TRBJ2-5, with 8 bases aligning to TRBD2. This CDR3 is CASSYGGGPAETQYF. The CDR3 region has the DNA TGTGCCAGCAGTTACGGCGGGGGGCCTGCAGAGACCCAGTACTTC.